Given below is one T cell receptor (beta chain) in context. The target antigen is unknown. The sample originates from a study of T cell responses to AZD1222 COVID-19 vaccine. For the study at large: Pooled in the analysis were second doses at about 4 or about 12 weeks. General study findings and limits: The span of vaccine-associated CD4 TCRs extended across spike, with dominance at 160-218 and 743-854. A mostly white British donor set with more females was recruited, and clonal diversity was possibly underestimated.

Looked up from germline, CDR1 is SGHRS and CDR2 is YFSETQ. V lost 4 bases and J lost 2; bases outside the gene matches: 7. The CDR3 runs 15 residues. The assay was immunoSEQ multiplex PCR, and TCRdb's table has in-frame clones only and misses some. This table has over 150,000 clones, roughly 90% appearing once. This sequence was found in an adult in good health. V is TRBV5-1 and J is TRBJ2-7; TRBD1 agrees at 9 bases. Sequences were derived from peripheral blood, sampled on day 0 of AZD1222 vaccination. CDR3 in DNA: TGCGCCAGCAGCCCCTCGGGACAGGGTGCCTACGAGCAGTACTTC. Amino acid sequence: CASSPSGQGAYEQYF.